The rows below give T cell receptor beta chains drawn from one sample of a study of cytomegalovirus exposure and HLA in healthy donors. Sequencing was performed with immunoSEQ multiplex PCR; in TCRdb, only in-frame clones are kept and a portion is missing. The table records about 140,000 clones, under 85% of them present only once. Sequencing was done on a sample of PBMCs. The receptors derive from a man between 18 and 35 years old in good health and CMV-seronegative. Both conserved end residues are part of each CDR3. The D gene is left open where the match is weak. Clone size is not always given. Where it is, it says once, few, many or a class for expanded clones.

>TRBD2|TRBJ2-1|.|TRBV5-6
CASSIGGGAHNEQFF
TGTGCCAGCAGTATCGGGGGGGGTGCCCACAATGAGCAGTTCTTC
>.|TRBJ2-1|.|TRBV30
CAWSRNEQFF
TGTGCCTGGAGCCGCAATGAGCAGTTCTTC
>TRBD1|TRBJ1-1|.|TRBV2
CASSPLRDRDEAFF
TGTGCCAGCAGCCCTTTGAGGGACAGAGATGAAGCTTTCTTT
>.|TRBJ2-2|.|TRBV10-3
CAISGSQDTGELFF
TGTGCCATCAGTGGGTCACAGGACACCGGGGAGCTGTTTTTT
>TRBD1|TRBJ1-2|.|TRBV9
CASSVDRGYGYTF
TGTGCCAGCAGCGTAGACAGGGGTTACGGCTACACCTTC
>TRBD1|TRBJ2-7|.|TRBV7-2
CASSYGTGPSYEQYF
TGTGCCAGCAGCTATGGGACAGGGCCTTCCTACGAGCAGTACTTC
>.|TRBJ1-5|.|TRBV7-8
CASSLNPGRSRSNQPQHF
TGTGCCAGCAGCTTAAATCCGGGTCGGAGTAGAAGCAATCAGCCCCAGCATTTT
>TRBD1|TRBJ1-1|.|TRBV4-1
CASSQLDRDTEAFF
TGCGCCAGCAGCCAACTTGACAGGGACACTGAAGCTTTCTTT
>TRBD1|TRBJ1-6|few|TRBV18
CASSTWGQNNSPLHF
TGTGCCAGCTCAACCTGGGGACAGAACAATTCACCCCTCCACTTT
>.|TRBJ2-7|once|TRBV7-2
CASRATVEQYF
TGTGCCAGCAGGGCTACAGTAGAGCAGTACTTC
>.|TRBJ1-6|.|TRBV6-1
CASSESSHLLRTANSPLHF
TGTGCCAGCAGCGAAAGTTCCCATCTTCTTAGGACAGCAAATTCACCCCTCCACTTT
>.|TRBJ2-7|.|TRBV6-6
CASSPTFYEQYF
TGTGCCAGCAGTCCGACTTTCTACGAGCAGTACTTC
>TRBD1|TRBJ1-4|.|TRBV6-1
CASSPGGWEKLFF
TGTGCCAGCAGCCCAGGGGGCTGGGAAAAACTGTTTTTT
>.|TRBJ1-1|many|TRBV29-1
CSVGGETNTEAFF
TGCAGCGTTGGGGGGGAGACGAACACTGAAGCTTTCTTT
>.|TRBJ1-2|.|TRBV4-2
CASSQERAGITF
TGTGCCAGCAGCCAAGAGAGGGCGGGGATCACCTTC
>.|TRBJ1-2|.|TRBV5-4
CASSLTGMAYGYTF
TGTGCCAGCAGCTTGACAGGGATGGCCTATGGCTACACCTTC
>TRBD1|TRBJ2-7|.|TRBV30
CAWSPRQGLSSYEQYF
TGTGCCTGGAGTCCCCGACAGGGTCTTTCCTCCTACGAGCAGTACTTC
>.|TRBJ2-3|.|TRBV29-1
CSVEGLRGDTDTQYF
TGCAGCGTTGAAGGACTCAGGGGAGACACAGATACGCAGTATTTT
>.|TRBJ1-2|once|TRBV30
CAWSVVSRGYGYTF
TGTGCCTGGAGTGTAGTTTCCAGGGGCTATGGCTACACCTTC
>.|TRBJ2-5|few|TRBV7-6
CASSLEHGQETQYF
TGTGCCAGCAGCTTAGAGCACGGCCAAGAGACCCAGTACTTC
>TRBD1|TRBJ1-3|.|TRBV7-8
CASSPTGYSGNTIYF
TGTGCCAGCAGCCCGACAGGGTACTCTGGAAACACCATATATTTT
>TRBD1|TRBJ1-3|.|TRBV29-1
CSVEPTGVNTIYF
TGCAGCGTAGAACCGACAGGGGTGAACACCATATATTTT
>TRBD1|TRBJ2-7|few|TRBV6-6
CASRPPGQGLYEQYF
TGTGCCAGCAGACCCCCGGGACAGGGGTTATACGAGCAGTACTTC
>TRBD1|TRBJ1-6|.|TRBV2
CASSETGTGNSPLHF
TGTGCCAGCAGTGAAACCGGGACAGGGAATTCACCCCTCCACTTT
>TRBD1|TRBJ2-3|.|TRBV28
CASSLNRGLKQDTQYF
TGTGCCAGCAGTTTAAACAGGGGGCTAAAACAAGATACGCAGTATTTT
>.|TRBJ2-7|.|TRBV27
CASSFRQALSYEQYF
TGTGCCAGCAGTTTCCGACAGGCCTTAAGCTACGAGCAGTACTTC
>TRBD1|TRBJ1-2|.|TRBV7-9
CASSPPGQKNYGYTF
TGTGCCAGCAGCCCCCCGGGACAGAAAAACTATGGCTACACCTTC
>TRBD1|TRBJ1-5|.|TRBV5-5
CASSPRDRVPQPQHF
TGTGCCAGCAGCCCCCGGGACAGGGTACCTCAGCCCCAGCATTTT